This entry describes one T cell receptor beta chain. The antigen is undetermined. Using its own MiXCR run on the 5' RACE reads, TCRdb lists one record per CDR3 protein. The profile shows 570,000 or so distinct CDR3 sequences, 9.6% of them singletons. CDR3 length: 13 amino acids. The V gene lost 8 bases and the J gene lost 2 bases, with 13 bases spanning the gap. Germline V CDR1 and CDR2: ENHRY, SYGVKD. This entry is derived from a study of identical twins. Study-level findings and limits: The conclusions drew on cross-sectional statistical analysis instead of tracking the same donors. Out-of-frame sharing of TCR alpha in monozygotic twins was underestimated by models.

This sample was also put to use in a study of yellow fever vaccine responses in identical twins. That work states: Reportedly, twins' vaccine T cell responses looked partly convergent and partly personalized.

This sequence joins TRBV10-3 and TRBJ2-7, with D tentatively TRBD2 (6 bases). The receptor's source is a woman aged 18-35 years in good health. Input material: PBMCs. The CDR3 here is CAIWTGAPYEQYF. The CDR3 coding sequence is TGTGCCATCTGGACGGGAGCCCCCTACGAGCAGTACTTC.